This passage covers 26 T cell receptor beta chains from one sample sequenced in a study of blood T cell repertoires in COVID-19. Only in-frame clones appear in the TCRdb table, and some are missing; sequencing was by immunoSEQ multiplex PCR. The sample contains 50,000 or so clones, roughly 90% of which appear only once. Sequencing used peripheral blood. These receptors were taken from an older man with acute or convalescent COVID-19.

V gene TRBV21-1 combines with J gene TRBJ1-2. TRBV21-1 is listed as a pseudogene. The CDR3 runs to 10 residues. The CDR3 sequence: CATRFYGYTF. CDR3 nucleotides: TGTGCGACGAGGTTCTATGGCTACACCTTC.

The gene calls are TRBV7-9 and TRBJ2-7, with 9 positions matching TRBD1. The CDR3 has 16 amino acids. Looked up from germline, CDR1 is SEHNR and CDR2 is FQNEAQ (reference sequence). V lost 2 bases to trimming and J lost 6 bases; unmatched junction nucleotides: 11. The CDR3 spells CASSLPPGQGTPEQYF. CDR3 DNA sequence: TGTGCCAGCAGCTTACCTCCGGGACAGGGAACCCCCGAGCAGTACTTC. The variable domain in full, completed from reference TRBV7-9 and TRBJ2-7, reads DTGVSQNPRHKITKRGQNVTFRCDPISEHNRLYWYRQTLGQGPEFLTYFQNEAQLEKSRLLSDRFSAERPKGSFSTLEIQRTEQGDSAMYLCASSLPPGQGTPEQYFGPGTRLTVT.

This clone was counted only a few times. The rearrangement joins TRBV19 to TRBJ2-7; 7 bases are a match to TRBD2. Germline lookup yields CDR1 LNHDA and CDR2 SQIVND (reference sequence). The CDR3 contains 15 residues. V was clipped by 6 bases and J by 1 base; unmatched bases: 9. The CDR3 coding sequence is TGTGCCAGTAGCCACAGCGGGGACGGATCCTACGAGCAGTACTTC. Translated, it gives CASSHSGDGSYEQYF. The full variable domain, rest sourced from reference TRBV19 and TRBJ2-7, is DGGITQSPKYLFRKEGQNVTLSCEQNLNHDAMYWYRQDPGQGLRLIYYSQIVNDFQKGDIAEGYSVSREKKESFPLTVTSAQKNPTAFYLCASSHSGDGSYEQYFGPGTRLTVT.

This clone came up a few times. The V and J genes are TRBV5-1 and TRBJ2-2; 7 positions match TRBD1. Germline CDR1 reads SGHRS; CDR2 reads YFSETQ. The CDR3 runs 13 residues. Trimming removed 4 bases from V and 6 bases from J; junction bases left unmatched: 3. The CDR3 nucleotides are TGCGCCAGCAGCGGGCAGGGGGCCGGGGAGCTGTTTTTT. This codes for CASSGQGAGELFF.

The J gene is TRBJ2-5, the V gene TRBV7-8; 8 positions agree with TRBD1. This CDR3 comprises 15 residues. J was trimmed by 4 bases and V by 5 bases; bases with no gene match: 9. The germline V gene has CDR1 SGHVS and CDR2 FQNEAQ. The CDR3 sequence: CASSLGQGGGETQYF. The CDR3 DNA reads TGTGCCAGCAGCCTTGGACAGGGTGGTGGAGAGACCCAGTACTTC. The variable domain in full, completed from reference TRBV7-8 and TRBJ2-5, reads GAGVSQSPRYKVAKRGQDVALRCDPISGHVSLFWYQQALGQGPEFLTYFQNEAQLDKSGLPSDRFFAERPEGSVSTLKIQRTQQEDSAVYLCASSLGQGGGETQYFGPGTRLLVL.

This clone has more than one count but fewer than ten. The chain recombines TRBV29-1 with TRBJ2-7, with a weak D call TRBD1 (6 bases). The germline V gene has CDR1 SQVTM and CDR2 ANQGSEA. V lost 6 bases to trimming and J lost 0 bases, with 9 bases between them. The CDR3 length is 12 residues. The CDR3 protein is CSVTGFSYEQYF. The CDR3 DNA sequence: TGCAGCGTCACAGGGTTCTCCTACGAGCAGTACTTC.

The genes are TRBV18 and TRBJ2-1, with 10 bases that match TRBD1. Germline V gene lookup returns CDR1 KGHSH and CDR2 LQKENI. There are 15 residues in the CDR3. V lost 6 bases and J lost 7; bases outside the gene matches: 9. The DNA for the CDR3 is TGTGCCAGCTCCTCCGGGACAGGGGCTACTAATGAGCAGTTCTTC. Translated, it gives CASSSGTGATNEQFF.

The genes are TRBV11-2 and TRBJ1-4; a weak D match, TRBD1 (6 bases). The CDR3 spans 14 residues. Per the germline V gene, CDR1 is SGHAT and CDR2 is FQNNGV. Trimming cost V 5 bases and J 4 bases, with 11 bases left between them. The CDR3 reads CASSAQGFNEKLFF. The CDR3, as DNA: TGTGCCAGCAGCGCCCAGGGGTTTAATGAAAAACTGTTTTTT.

The J gene is TRBJ2-2, the V gene TRBV4-1; 7 bases line up with TRBD2. The CDR3 has 19 amino acids. CDR1 is MGHRA, CDR2 YSYEKL, per germline. V shed 0 bases, J shed 0 bases, and the junction held 10 bases outside the gene matches. This CDR3 reads CASSQDLSGVKTNTGELFF. CDR3 bases: TGCGCCAGCAGCCAAGATTTAAGCGGGGTTAAGACGAACACCGGGGAGCTGTTTTTT.

This clone was counted only a few times. The V and J genes are TRBV12-3 or TRBV12-4 and TRBJ1-2; D gene uncertain. Trimming cost V 3 bases and J 2 bases, with 7 bases left between them. The CDR3 has 13 residues. The CDR3 protein is CASSFGQNYGYTF. In nucleotides, the CDR3 is TGTGCCAGCAGTTTTGGGCAGAACTATGGCTACACCTTC.

This rearrangement joins TRBV5-1 to TRBJ1-2, with TRBD1 matching 11 bases. There are 14 residues in the CDR3. Losses at the gene ends were 5 bases for V and 5 bases for J; bases not matched to a gene: 5. The germline gives CDR1 SGHRS, CDR2 YFSETQ. DNA for the CDR3: TGCGCCAGCAGACCAGGGACAGGGGGTTATGGCTACACCTTC. Translation gives CASRPGTGGYGYTF.

This clone was found once. V gene TRBV12-5 combines with J gene TRBJ2-3; D not certain. Germline CDR1 LGHNT, CDR2 FRNRAP. The CDR3 is made up of 13 amino acids. The V and J ends lost 3 bases and 5 bases respectively, with 9 bases between them. CDR3 loop: CASGFWSRDTQYF. The CDR3 nucleotides read TGTGCTAGTGGTTTTTGGTCGAGAGATACGCAGTATTTT.

The chain has TRBV6-2 or TRBV6-3 and TRBJ1-6; 9 bases fit TRBD1. V trimming: 2 bases; J trimming: 6 bases; junction bases outside the gene matches: 5. The CDR3 has 16 amino acids. Germline V gives CDR1 MNHEY, CDR2 SVGEGT. CDR3 loop: CASSYPDRGSNSPLHF. The CDR3 region has the DNA TGTGCCAGCAGTTACCCCGACAGGGGGTCTAATTCACCCCTCCACTTT.

V and J are TRBV4-1 and TRBJ2-7; 7 nucleotides match TRBD1. Germline trimming cut 3 bases from V and 6 bases from J; bases unmatched to any gene: 8. The germline V gene encodes CDR1 MGHRA and CDR2 YSYEKL. The CDR3 spans 14 residues. The CDR3 coding sequence is TGCGCCAGCAGCCATCAGAGGGGGCCTCTCGAGCAGTACTTC. Protein: CASSHQRGPLEQYF.

The V call is TRBV28, the J call TRBJ2-5; TRBD1 is a possible D gene (5 bases). The germline V and J ends were trimmed by 8 bases and 1 base, with 14 bases remaining between them. This CDR3 contains 14 residues. Germline CDR1 is MDHEN and CDR2 is SYDVKM. CDR3 in amino acids: CASDTGQLQETQYF. The CDR3 nucleotides read TGTGCCAGCGACACAGGCCAACTCCAAGAGACCCAGTACTTC.

The gene calls are TRBV27 and TRBJ2-3; 9 bases align to TRBD2. Trimming at V came to 5 bases and at J to 0 bases, leaving 12 bases not matched to a gene. This CDR3 is built from 18 residues. Germline V gives CDR1 MNHEY, CDR2 SMNVEV (reference sequence). CDR3 protein: CASSVETSGRTSTDTQYF. The CDR3 DNA reads TGTGCCAGCAGTGTAGAGACTAGCGGTAGAACTAGCACAGATACGCAGTATTTT.

J is TRBJ1-6 and V is TRBV11-2, with D perhaps matching TRBD1 (5 bases). Per germline, CDR1 SGHAT and CDR2 FQNNGV. The CDR3 runs to 13 residues. V lost 3 bases, J lost 9 bases, and 9 bases lay in between. Written as DNA, the CDR3 is TGTGCCAGCAGCTTTGCAGGGTCTTCACCCCTCCACTTT. Its translation: CASSFAGSSPLHF.

The chain uses TRBV5-4 and TRBJ1-5; perhaps TRBD1 as D (6 bases). There are 15 residues in the CDR3. Germline V CDR1 and CDR2: SGHNT, YYREEE (reference sequence). V lost 2 bases to trimming and J lost 4 bases, with 13 bases between them. CDR3 sequence (DNA): TGTGCCAGCAGCTTTGGTGGACAGTTAAATCAGCCCCAGCATTTT. Its protein is CASSFGGQLNQPQHF.

The chain is built from TRBV6-5 and TRBJ1-2; D may be TRBD1 (5 bases). Trimming shortened V by 0 bases and J by 3 bases, and 8 bases separated the two germline ends. CDR3 size: 14 residues. The germline gives CDR1 MNHEY, CDR2 SVGAGI. The CDR3 is CASSYSRGDYGYTF. CDR3 nucleotide sequence: TGTGCCAGCAGTTACTCCCGGGGGGACTATGGCTACACCTTC.

The J gene is TRBJ1-2, the V gene TRBV29-1; no definite D call. CDR1 and CDR2 from the germline V gene are SQVTM and ANQGSEA. This CDR3 spans 12 amino acids. V dropped 8 bases and J dropped 5 bases, with 15 bases sitting between them. The CDR3 loop reads CSLSSPLYGYTF. CDR3 DNA: TGCAGCCTTTCCTCCCCTTTATATGGCTACACCTTC.

This chain links TRBV18 with TRBJ2-2, with TRBD1 matching 7 bases. The ends lost 3 bases at V and 1 base at J; junction bases unmatched: 2. Germline CDR1 is KGHSH and CDR2 is LQKENI. The CDR3 consists of 15 residues. CDR3 region: CASSPRQGNTGELFF. The CDR3 DNA follows: TGTGCCAGCTCACCGAGACAGGGGAACACCGGGGAGCTGTTTTTT.

This chain connects TRBV28 to TRBJ2-3; 8 positions agree with TRBD2. The CDR3 is 16 amino acids. The ends lost 3 bases at V and 3 bases at J; junction bases unmatched: 8. Germline loops: CDR1 MDHEN, CDR2 SYDVKM. CDR3 amino acids: CASSLAGGGWTDTQYF. In nucleotides, the CDR3 is TGTGCCAGCAGTTTGGCGGGGGGCGGTTGGACAGATACGCAGTATTTT.

The V call is TRBV5-1, the J call TRBJ1-1; D is unclear. This CDR3 has 14 residues. CDR1 is SGHRS and CDR2 is YFSETQ in the germline V gene. The V end lost 3 bases, the J end lost 5 bases, and 14 bases lay between the germline ends. CDR3 amino acids: CASSWSSRETEAFF. The DNA for the CDR3 is TGCGCCAGCAGCTGGTCGTCGCGGGAGACTGAAGCTTTCTTT.

V is TRBV5-1 and J is TRBJ2-3, with 8 bases aligning to TRBD1. The CDR3 extends over 15 amino acids. The ends lost 4 bases at V and 5 bases at J; junction bases unmatched: 9. CDR1 and CDR2 (germline): SGHRS, YFSETQ. The CDR3 sequence is CASSPSGGGIDTQYF. The CDR3 DNA reads as TGCGCCAGCAGCCCCTCAGGGGGCGGGATAGATACGCAGTATTTT.

This clone appeared a single time. The V gene is TRBV6-5, the J gene TRBJ1-1; D gene unclear. Germline V gives CDR1 MNHEY, CDR2 SVGAGI. Trimming shortened V by 2 bases and J by 1 base, and 8 bases separated the two germline ends. The CDR3 is 14 amino acids. The CDR3 coding sequence is TGTGCCAGCAGTTACGTGGCAGGGAACACTGAAGCTTTCTTT. Protein: CASSYVAGNTEAFF.

The V call is TRBV7-6, the J call TRBJ1-5; D not resolved. V lost 3 bases and J lost 2, with 20 bases in between. Germline assignment: CDR1 SGHVS and CDR2 FNYEAQ. The CDR3 is 18 residues long. The CDR3 region is CASSLGPLRGKGNQPQHF. CDR3 nucleotides: TGTGCCAGCAGCTTGGGTCCCTTGCGGGGTAAGGGCAATCAGCCCCAGCATTTT.